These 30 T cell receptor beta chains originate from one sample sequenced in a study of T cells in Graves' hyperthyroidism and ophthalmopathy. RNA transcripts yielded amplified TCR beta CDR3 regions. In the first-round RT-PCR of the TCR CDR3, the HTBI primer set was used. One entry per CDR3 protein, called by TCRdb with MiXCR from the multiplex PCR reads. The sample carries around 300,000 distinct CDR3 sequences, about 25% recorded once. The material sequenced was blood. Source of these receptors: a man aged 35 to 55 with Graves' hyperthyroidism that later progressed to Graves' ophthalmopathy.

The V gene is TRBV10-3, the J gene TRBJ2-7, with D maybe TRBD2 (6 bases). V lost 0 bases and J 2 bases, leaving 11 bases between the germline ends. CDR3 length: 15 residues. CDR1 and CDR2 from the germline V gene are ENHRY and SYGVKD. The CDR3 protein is CAISESTGEAYEQYF. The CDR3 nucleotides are TGTGCCATCAGTGAGTCTACGGGGGAGGCCTACGAGCAGTACTTC.

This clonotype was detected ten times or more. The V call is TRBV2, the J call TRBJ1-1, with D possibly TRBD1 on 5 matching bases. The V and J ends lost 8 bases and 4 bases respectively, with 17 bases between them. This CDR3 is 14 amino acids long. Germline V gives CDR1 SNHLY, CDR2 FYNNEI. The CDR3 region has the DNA TGTGCCAGCCCTGGGACGTCACGAGGCACTGAAGCTTTCTTT. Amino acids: CASPGTSRGTEAFF.

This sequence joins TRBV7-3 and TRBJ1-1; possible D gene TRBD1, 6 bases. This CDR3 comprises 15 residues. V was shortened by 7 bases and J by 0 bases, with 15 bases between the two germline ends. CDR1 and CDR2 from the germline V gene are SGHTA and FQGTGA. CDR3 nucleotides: TGTGCCAGCACCCTTTGGGGGACAATGAACACTGAAGCTTTCTTT. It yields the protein CASTLWGTMNTEAFF.

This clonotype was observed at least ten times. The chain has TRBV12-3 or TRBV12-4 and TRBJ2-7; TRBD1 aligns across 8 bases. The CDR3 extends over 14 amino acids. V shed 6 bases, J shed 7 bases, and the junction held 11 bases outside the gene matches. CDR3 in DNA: TGTGCCAGCAGCCCCAGACAGGGGCCGGGGGAGCAGTACTTC. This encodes CASSPRQGPGEQYF.

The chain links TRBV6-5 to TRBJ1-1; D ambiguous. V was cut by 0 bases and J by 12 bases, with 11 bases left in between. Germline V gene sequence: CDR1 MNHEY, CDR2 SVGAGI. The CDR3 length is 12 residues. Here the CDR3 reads CASSYSGEKPFF. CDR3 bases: TGTGCCAGCAGTTACTCGGGAGAGAAGCCTTTCTTT.

In DNA, the CDR3 is TGTGCCAGCAGACGATTCGACGGCACTGAAGCTTTCTTT. Its protein is CASRRFDGTEAFF. The chain recombines TRBV3-1 with TRBJ1-1; D is unresolved. The CDR3 consists of 13 residues. Per the germline V gene, CDR1 is LGHDT and CDR2 is YNNKEL (reference sequence). Trimming removed 6 bases from V and 4 bases from J, with 12 bases in between.

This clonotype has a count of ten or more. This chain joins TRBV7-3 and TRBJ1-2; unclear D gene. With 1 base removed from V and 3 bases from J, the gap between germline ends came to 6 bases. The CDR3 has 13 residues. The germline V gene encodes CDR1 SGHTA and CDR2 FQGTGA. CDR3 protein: CASSLSRDYGYTF. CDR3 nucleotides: TGTGCCAGCAGCTTAAGCCGGGACTATGGCTACACCTTC.

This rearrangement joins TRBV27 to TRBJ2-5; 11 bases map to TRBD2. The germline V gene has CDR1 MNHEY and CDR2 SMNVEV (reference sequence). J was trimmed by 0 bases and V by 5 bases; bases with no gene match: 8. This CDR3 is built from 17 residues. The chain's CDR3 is CASSTPGLADYQETQYF. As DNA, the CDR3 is TGTGCCAGCAGTACTCCGGGACTAGCGGACTACCAAGAGACCCAGTACTTC.

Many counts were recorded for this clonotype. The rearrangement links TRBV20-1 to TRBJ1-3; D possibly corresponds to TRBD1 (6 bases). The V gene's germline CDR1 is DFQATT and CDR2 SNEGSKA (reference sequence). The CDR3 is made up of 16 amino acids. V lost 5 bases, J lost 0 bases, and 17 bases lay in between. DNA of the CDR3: TGCAGTGCTCGGAGCCGGACGGACAGCTCTGGAAACACCATATATTTT. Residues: CSARSRTDSSGNTIYF.

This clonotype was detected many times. The CDR3 reads CASSLALAGAPGELFF. The DNA of the CDR3 is TGTGCCAGCAGTTTAGCGCTAGCGGGAGCCCCCGGGGAGCTGTTTTTT. This chain links TRBV12-3 or TRBV12-4 with TRBJ2-2; the match to TRBD2 covers 10 bases. V lost 0 bases to trimming and J lost 6 bases; unmatched junction nucleotides: 4. The CDR3 is 16 residues long.

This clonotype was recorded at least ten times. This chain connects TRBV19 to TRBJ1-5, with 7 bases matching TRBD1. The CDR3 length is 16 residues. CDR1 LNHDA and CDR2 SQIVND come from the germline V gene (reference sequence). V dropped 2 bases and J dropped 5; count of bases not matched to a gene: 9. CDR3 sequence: CASSIRTGKIDQPQHF. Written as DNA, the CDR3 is TGTGCCAGTAGTATACGGACAGGAAAAATTGATCAGCCCCAGCATTTT.

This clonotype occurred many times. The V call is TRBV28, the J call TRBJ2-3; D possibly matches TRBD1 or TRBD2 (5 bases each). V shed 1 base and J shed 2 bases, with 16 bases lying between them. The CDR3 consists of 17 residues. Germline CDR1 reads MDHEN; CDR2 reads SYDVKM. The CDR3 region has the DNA TGTGCCAGCAGTTTATCGGGGCCGTTTTTAATCACAGATACGCAGTATTTT. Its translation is CASSLSGPFLITDTQYF.

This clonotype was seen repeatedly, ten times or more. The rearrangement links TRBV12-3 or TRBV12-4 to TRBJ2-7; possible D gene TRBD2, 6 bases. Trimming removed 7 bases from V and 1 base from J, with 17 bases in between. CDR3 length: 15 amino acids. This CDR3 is CASTAGGTDSYEQYF. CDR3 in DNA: TGTGCCAGCACCGCTGGGGGGACCGATTCCTACGAGCAGTACTTC.

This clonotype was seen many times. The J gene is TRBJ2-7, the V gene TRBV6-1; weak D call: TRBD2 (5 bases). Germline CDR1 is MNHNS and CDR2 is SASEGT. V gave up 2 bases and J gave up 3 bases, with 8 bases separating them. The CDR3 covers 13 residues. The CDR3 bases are TGTGCCAGCAGTGAACAAGCGGTCTACGAGCAGTACTTC. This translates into CASSEQAVYEQYF.

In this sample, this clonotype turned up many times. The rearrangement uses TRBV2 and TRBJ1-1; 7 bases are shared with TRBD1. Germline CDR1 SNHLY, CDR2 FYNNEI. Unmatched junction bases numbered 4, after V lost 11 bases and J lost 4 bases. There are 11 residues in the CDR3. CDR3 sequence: CAGTGATEAFF. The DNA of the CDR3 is TGTGCCGGAACAGGGGCCACTGAAGCTTTCTTT. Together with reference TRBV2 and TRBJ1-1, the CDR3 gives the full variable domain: EPEVTQTPSHQVTQMGQEVILRCVPISNHLYFYWYRQILGQKVEFLVSFYNNEISEKSEIFDDQFSVERPDGSNFTLKIRSTKLEDSAMYFCAGTGATEAFFGQGTRLTVV.

This CDR3 is CASEPPQHF. As DNA, the CDR3 is TGTGCCAGCGAGCCGCCCCAGCATTTT. V gene TRBV13 combines with J gene TRBJ1-5, with D unclear. V was pared by 8 bases and J by 9 bases, with 5 bases between. The CDR3 sequence is 9 residues long. The germline V gene encodes CDR1 PRHDT and CDR2 FYEKMQ (reference sequence).

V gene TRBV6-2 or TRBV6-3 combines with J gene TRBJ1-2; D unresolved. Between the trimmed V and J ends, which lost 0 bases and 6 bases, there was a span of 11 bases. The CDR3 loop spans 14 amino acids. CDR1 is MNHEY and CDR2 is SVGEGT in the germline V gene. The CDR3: CASSYSMVWNGYTF. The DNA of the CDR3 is TGTGCCAGCAGTTACTCGATGGTATGGAATGGCTACACCTTC.

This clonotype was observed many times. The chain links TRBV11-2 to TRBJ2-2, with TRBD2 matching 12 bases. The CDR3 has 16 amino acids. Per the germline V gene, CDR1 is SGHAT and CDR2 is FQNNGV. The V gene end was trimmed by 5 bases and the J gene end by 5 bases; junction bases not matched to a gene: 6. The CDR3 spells CASSTTSGRWTGELFF. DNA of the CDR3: TGTGCCAGCAGCACGACTAGCGGGAGATGGACCGGGGAGCTGTTTTTT.

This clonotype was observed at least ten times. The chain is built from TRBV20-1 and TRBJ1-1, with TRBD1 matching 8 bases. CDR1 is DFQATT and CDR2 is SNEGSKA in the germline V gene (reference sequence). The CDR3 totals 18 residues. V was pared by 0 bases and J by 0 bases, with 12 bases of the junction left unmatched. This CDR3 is CSARDLPSRTGMNTEAFF. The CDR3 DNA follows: TGCAGTGCTAGAGATCTCCCCTCTCGGACAGGGATGAACACTGAAGCTTTCTTT.

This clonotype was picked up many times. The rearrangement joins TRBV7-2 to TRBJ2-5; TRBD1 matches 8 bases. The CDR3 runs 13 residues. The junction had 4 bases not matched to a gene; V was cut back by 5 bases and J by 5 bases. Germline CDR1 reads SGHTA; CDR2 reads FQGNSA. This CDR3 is CASSPNRGETQYF. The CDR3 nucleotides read TGTGCCAGCAGCCCAAACAGGGGGGAGACCCAGTACTTC.

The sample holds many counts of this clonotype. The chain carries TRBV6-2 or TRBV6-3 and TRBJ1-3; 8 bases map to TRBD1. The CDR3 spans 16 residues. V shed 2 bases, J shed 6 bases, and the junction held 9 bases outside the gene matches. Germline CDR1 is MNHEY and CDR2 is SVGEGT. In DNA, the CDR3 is TGTGCCAGCAGTTACGCTTTGGACAGGGAGACAAACACCATATATTTT. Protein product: CASSYALDRETNTIYF.

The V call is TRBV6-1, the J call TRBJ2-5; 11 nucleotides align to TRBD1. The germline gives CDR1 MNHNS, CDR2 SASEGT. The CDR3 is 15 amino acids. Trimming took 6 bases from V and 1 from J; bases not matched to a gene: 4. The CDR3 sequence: CASRPGTGGQETQYF. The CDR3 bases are TGTGCCAGCAGACCCGGGACAGGGGGCCAAGAGACCCAGTACTTC.

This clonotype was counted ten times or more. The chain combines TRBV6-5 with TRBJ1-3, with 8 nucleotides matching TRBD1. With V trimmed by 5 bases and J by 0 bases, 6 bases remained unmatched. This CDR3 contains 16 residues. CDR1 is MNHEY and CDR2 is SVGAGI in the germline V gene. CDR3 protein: CASSIYQGASGNTIYF. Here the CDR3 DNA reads TGTGCCAGCAGTATCTATCAGGGGGCCTCTGGAAACACCATATATTTT.

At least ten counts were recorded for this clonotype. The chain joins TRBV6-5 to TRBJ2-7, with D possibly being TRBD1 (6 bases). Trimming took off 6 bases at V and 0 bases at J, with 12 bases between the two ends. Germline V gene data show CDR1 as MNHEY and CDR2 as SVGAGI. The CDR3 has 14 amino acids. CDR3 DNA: TGTGCCAGCAGCTATACAGGGAACTCCTACGAGCAGTACTTC. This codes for CASSYTGNSYEQYF.

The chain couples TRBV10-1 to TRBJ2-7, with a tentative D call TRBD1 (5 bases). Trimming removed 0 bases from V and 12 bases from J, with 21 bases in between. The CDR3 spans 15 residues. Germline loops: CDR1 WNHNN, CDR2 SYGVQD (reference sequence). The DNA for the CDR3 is TGCGCCAGCAGTGAGTCGAGTTCAGGGAAAAGTTCGTGGTACTTC. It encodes CASSESSSGKSSWYF.

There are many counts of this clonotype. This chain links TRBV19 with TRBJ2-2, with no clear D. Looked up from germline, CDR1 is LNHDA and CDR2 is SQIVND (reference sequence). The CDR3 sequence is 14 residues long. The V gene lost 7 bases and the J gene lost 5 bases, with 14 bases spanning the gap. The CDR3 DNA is TGTGCCAGTAAAGTGGGGATCGTAACCGGGGAGCTGTTTTTT. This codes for CASKVGIVTGELFF.

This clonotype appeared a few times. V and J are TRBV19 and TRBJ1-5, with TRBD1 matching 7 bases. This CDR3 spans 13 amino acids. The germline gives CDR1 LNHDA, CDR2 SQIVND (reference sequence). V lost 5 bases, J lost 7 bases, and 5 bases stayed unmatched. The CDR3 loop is CASSVQGSQPQHF. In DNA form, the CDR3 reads TGTGCCAGTAGTGTACAGGGGTCCCAGCCCCAGCATTTT.

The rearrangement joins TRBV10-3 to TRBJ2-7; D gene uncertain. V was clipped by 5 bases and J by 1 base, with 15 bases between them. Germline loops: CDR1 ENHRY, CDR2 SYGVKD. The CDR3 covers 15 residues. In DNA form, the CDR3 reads TGTGCCATCAGTAATACTCAGACCGATTCCTACGAGCAGTACTTC. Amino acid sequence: CAISNTQTDSYEQYF.

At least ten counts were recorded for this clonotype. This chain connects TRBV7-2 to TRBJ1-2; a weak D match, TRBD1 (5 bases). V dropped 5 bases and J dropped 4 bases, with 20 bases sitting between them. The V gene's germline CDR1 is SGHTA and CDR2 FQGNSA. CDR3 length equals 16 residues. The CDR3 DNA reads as TGTGCCAGCAGCCGCCTCGGCCGGGACCGCTCCTATGGCTACACCTTC. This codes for CASSRLGRDRSYGYTF.

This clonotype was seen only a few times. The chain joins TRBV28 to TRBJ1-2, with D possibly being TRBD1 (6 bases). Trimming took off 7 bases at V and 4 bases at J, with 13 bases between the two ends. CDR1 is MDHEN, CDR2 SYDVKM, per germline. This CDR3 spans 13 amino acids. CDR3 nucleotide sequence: TGTGCCAGCAAACAGGGACCTCTCTATGGCTACACCTTC. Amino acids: CASKQGPLYGYTF.